This TCR beta chain was profiled in a study of T cells after yellow fever vaccination. General study points: The appearance of a small share of clonotypes in both CD4 and CD8 compartments was observed. Once the booster was given, most primary-vaccination clones reappeared, at about 97% for CD4 and roughly 91% for CD8.

This clonotype turned up a few times. No antigen is known for it. TCRdb reprocessed the 5' RACE reads via MiXCR and lists one record per CDR3 protein. Among a few hundred thousand distinct CDR3 sequences listed, 4.1% were seen once. This receptor was obtained from a young man who received the YFV17D yellow fever vaccine. This specimen consisted of PBMCs, obtained 5 days after the yellow fever booster vaccination.

The CDR3 reads CASSLERTGGGAQYF. As DNA, the CDR3 is TGTGCCAGCAGCCTCGAGAGGACAGGGGGAGGCGCGCAGTATTTT. J is TRBJ2-3 and V is TRBV27; 10 bases line up with TRBD1. The V and J ends lost 6 bases and 10 bases, in that order; junction bases with no gene match: 13. Germline V gene lookup returns CDR1 MNHEY and CDR2 SMNVEV (reference sequence). This CDR3 region has 15 residues.